The clone carrying this T cell receptor (delta chain) is classed as medium-sized. A far larger clone differs by one base, so this is likely a read error. This specimen belongs to a study of human gamma delta and Vdelta1 T cells. Germline CDR1 TSWWSYY, CDR2 QGS. The CDR3 extends over 20 amino acids. TCRdb re-called clones from the PCR reads using CATT. This table holds about 700 delta-chain clones, about 7.7% found once. The sequenced sample was differentiated CD27- Vdelta1 gamma-delta T cells from blood. The receptor's source is a human donor in good health. This chain connects TRDV1 to TRDJ1; 11 nucleotides match TRDD3. CDR3 sequence: CALGKLTTPYWGIYTDKLIF. The DNA for the CDR3 is TGTGCTCTTGGGAAACTAACGACTCCGTACTGGGGGATATACACCGATAAACTCATCTTT.